Below are 21 T cell receptor beta chains sequenced from a single sample in a study of cytomegalovirus exposure and HLA in healthy donors. The study ran its PCR with 60 Vbeta and 13 Jbeta primers. Sequencing was performed with immunoSEQ multiplex PCR; in TCRdb, only in-frame clones are kept and a portion is missing. The sample lists roughly 150,000 clones; 70% were seen once. Sequenced input: PBMCs. The receptors derive from a woman aged 60-70 years in good health and CMV-seropositive.

This sequence joins TRBV30 and TRBJ2-1, with 11 bases that match TRBD2. With 3 bases clipped from V and 5 bases from J, the junction kept 6 bases outside the gene matches. The CDR3 spans 15 residues. Germline CDR1 GTSNPN, CDR2 SVGIG (reference sequence). This CDR3 reads CAWSPGTSGNNEQFF. As DNA, the CDR3 is TGTGCCTGGAGCCCCGGGACTAGCGGAAACAATGAGCAGTTCTTC. The variable domain in full, completed from reference TRBV30 and TRBJ2-1, reads SQTIHQWPATLVQPVGSPLSLECTVEGTSNPNLYWYRQAAGRGLQLLFYSVGIGQISSEVPQNLSASRPQDRQFILSSKKLLLSDSGFYLCAWSPGTSGNNEQFFGPGTRLTVL.

The count of this clone is one. V and J are TRBV11-2 and TRBJ2-1, with 14 bases aligning to TRBD2. This CDR3 is built from 17 residues. J gave up 10 bases and V 2 bases, and 10 bases lay outside the gene matches. Germline loops: CDR1 SGHAT, CDR2 FQNNGV. The CDR3 is CASSLNRGTSGSWEQFF. CDR3 bases: TGTGCCAGCAGCTTAAATCGAGGGACTAGCGGGAGTTGGGAGCAGTTCTTC.

The V and J genes are TRBV11-2 and TRBJ2-1, with TRBD2 matching over 9 bases. With V trimmed by 0 bases and J by 8 bases, 8 bases remained unmatched. The CDR3 spans 16 residues. Germline lookup yields CDR1 SGHAT and CDR2 FQNNGV. CDR3 bases: TGTGCCAGCAGCTTAGATTCCGGGACTAGCCCCCATGAGCAGTTCTTC. Its translation is CASSLDSGTSPHEQFF.

This clone showed up just a few times. V usage is TRBV11-3 and J usage is TRBJ1-1, with a possible D match to TRBD1 (6 bases). The V end was cut by 0 bases, the J end by 9 bases, with 11 bases between. Germline CDR1 SGHNT, CDR2 YENEEA. The CDR3 is 13 residues long. The chain's CDR3 is CASSLDGGQKAFF. The DNA for the CDR3 is TGTGCCAGCAGCTTAGATGGGGGCCAGAAAGCTTTCTTT.

This clone is a singleton in its sample. This chain joins TRBV7-9 and TRBJ2-1; no firm D call. Germline assignment: CDR1 SEHNR and CDR2 FQNEAQ (reference sequence). V gave up 5 bases and J gave up 2 bases, with 10 bases separating them. This CDR3 region has 14 residues. CDR3 in DNA: TGTGCCAGCAGCCTGAGTGTTACCTACAATGAGCAGTTCTTC. Its protein product is CASSLSVTYNEQFF.

This chain uses TRBV27 with TRBJ1-1; 9 bases align to TRBD1. There are 16 residues in the CDR3. The junction had 14 bases not matched to a gene; V was cut back by 6 bases and J by 6 bases. The germline V gene encodes CDR1 MNHEY and CDR2 SMNVEV (reference sequence). This chain's CDR3 is CASSAMPGQGVSEAFF. The CDR3 nucleotides read TGTGCCAGCAGCGCGATGCCGGGACAGGGAGTATCTGAAGCTTTCTTT.

The V gene is TRBV10-2, the J gene TRBJ1-1; TRBD1 matches 8 bases. The V gene's germline CDR1 is WSHSY and CDR2 SAAADI. This CDR3 is 13 amino acids long. V lost 5 bases to trimming and J lost 5 bases; unmatched junction nucleotides: 4. The CDR3 DNA is TGCGCCAGCAGTCAGGGGGCGCGGACTGAAGCTTTCTTT. Translation gives CASSQGARTEAFF.

The V and J genes are TRBV30 and TRBJ2-3; D possibly corresponds to TRBD1 (5 bases). Germline CDR1 and CDR2: GTSNPN and SVGIG (reference sequence). Trimming stripped 4 bases from V and 4 bases from J, with 9 bases between. This CDR3 has 12 residues. DNA of the CDR3: TGTGCCTGGACAGGGTCTGCAGATACGCAGTATTTT. Protein sequence: CAWTGSADTQYF.

The chain employs TRBV5-1 and TRBJ1-5; D unresolved. Germline assignment: CDR1 SGHRS and CDR2 YFSETQ. V dropped 0 bases and J dropped 3 bases, with 10 bases sitting between them. The CDR3 contains 15 residues. CDR3 DNA: TGCGCCAGCAGCTTGGCCGGGTCTGTCAATCAGCCCCAGCATTTT. Translating it yields CASSLAGSVNQPQHF.

V gene TRBV7-9 combines with J gene TRBJ1-2; TRBD1 might be the D (5 bases). CDR1 is SEHNR, CDR2 FQNEAQ, per germline (reference sequence). The ends were cut back, 1 base at V and 4 bases at J, with 13 bases in the middle. The CDR3 is made up of 15 amino acids. This chain's CDR3 is CASSLEGRVSYGYTF. The DNA for the CDR3 is TGTGCCAGCAGCTTAGAGGGCAGGGTTTCCTATGGCTACACCTTC.

The chain employs TRBV14 and TRBJ2-1; no clear D gene. V was shortened by 0 bases and J by 5 bases, with 8 bases between the two germline ends. Looked up from germline, CDR1 is SGHDN and CDR2 is FVKESK. The CDR3 length is 14 residues. The CDR3 DNA reads TGTGCCAGCAGCCAAGATTACGCGGACAATGAGCAGTTCTTC. The encoded protein is CASSQDYADNEQFF.

This clone was counted only a few times. This chain connects TRBV2 to TRBJ2-5; no clear D. V shed 4 bases and J shed 1 base, with 4 bases lying between them. This CDR3 spans 12 amino acids. The germline gives CDR1 SNHLY, CDR2 FYNNEI. CDR3 nucleotide sequence: TGTGCCAGCAGTGTGGCCCAAGAGACCCAGTACTTC. Its protein is CASSVAQETQYF.

The CDR3 bases are TGTGCCAGCAGTACTCGACAAAACACTGAAGCTTTCTTT. This sequence encodes CASSTRQNTEAFF. The J gene is TRBJ1-1, the V gene TRBV28; D gene unclear. The V gene lost 5 bases and the J gene lost 2 bases, with 9 bases spanning the gap. Germline CDR1 and CDR2: MDHEN and SYDVKM. The CDR3 runs 13 residues.

V and J are TRBV9 and TRBJ1-3, with D possibly being TRBD1 (5 bases). The CDR3 runs to 13 residues. CDR1 SGDLS and CDR2 YYNGEE come from the germline V gene. V shed 10 bases and J shed 0 bases, with 11 bases lying between them. Here the CDR3 DNA reads TGTGCCTCGAAGGGGATCTCTGGAAACACCATATATTTT. This encodes CASKGISGNTIYF.

The rearrangement joins TRBV6-4 to TRBJ2-5; the D gene is possibly TRBD1 (6 bases). Germline values: CDR1 MRHNA, CDR2 SNTAGT. Trimming removed 6 bases from V and 3 bases from J, with 23 bases in between. This CDR3 spans 17 amino acids. This CDR3 reads CASSGGTIGTHKETQYF. CDR3 DNA sequence: TGTGCCAGCAGCGGAGGAACTATTGGGACACATAAAGAGACCCAGTACTTC.

V usage is TRBV18 and J usage is TRBJ2-3, with 15 nucleotides matching TRBD2. CDR1 is KGHSH, CDR2 LQKENI, per germline. Trimming removed 3 bases from V and 5 bases from J; junction bases left unmatched: 0. The length of the CDR3 is 15 residues. This CDR3 reads CASSPGLAGGDTQYF. The CDR3 nucleotides read TGTGCCAGCTCACCGGGACTAGCGGGAGGAGATACGCAGTATTTT.

The CDR3 spells CASSFTPLQGTTTEAFF. CDR3 DNA sequence: TGTGCCAGCAGTTTTACGCCCCTCCAAGGGACTACCACTGAAGCTTTCTTT. The chain employs TRBV27 and TRBJ1-1; maybe TRBD1 (5 bases). V gave up 3 bases and J gave up 4 bases, with 21 bases separating them. Germline CDR1 and CDR2: MNHEY and SMNVEV (reference sequence). This CDR3 has 17 amino acids.

The rearrangement joins TRBV5-6 to TRBJ2-1, with unresolved D. With 2 bases removed from V and 2 bases from J, the gap between germline ends came to 11 bases. Germline loops: CDR1 SGHDT, CDR2 YYEEEE. The CDR3 length is 15 residues. The CDR3 nucleotides read TGTGCCAGCAGCTTTGGTGCGGCAACCTACAATGAGCAGTTCTTC. Translated: CASSFGAATYNEQFF. Variable domain in full (rest from reference TRBV5-6 and TRBJ2-1): DAGVTQSPTHLIKTRGQQVTLRCSPKSGHDTVSWYQQALGQGPQFIFQYYEEEERQRGNFPDRFSGHQFPNYSSELNVNALLLGDSALYLCASSFGAATYNEQFFGPGTRLTVL.

This clone has a handful of counts. This sequence joins TRBV7-8 and TRBJ2-2; TRBD1 might be the D (5 bases). V lost 9 bases and J 6 bases, leaving 14 bases between the germline ends. Germline loops: CDR1 SGHVS, CDR2 FQNEAQ. The CDR3 is 13 amino acids. Here the CDR3 reads CASNREGAGELFF. The CDR3 DNA reads TGTGCCAGTAACCGAGAAGGGGCCGGGGAGCTGTTTTTT.

J is TRBJ1-2 and V is TRBV20-1; 8 nucleotides align to TRBD1. Germline V gene data show CDR1 as DFQATT and CDR2 as SNEGSKA (reference sequence). The CDR3 has 11 residues. The V and J ends lost 3 bases and 11 bases, in that order; junction bases with no gene match: 5. CDR3 sequence: CSARQDRVYTF. In DNA, the CDR3 is TGCAGTGCTAGGCAGGACAGGGTGTACACCTTC.

This clone was seen a few times. The chain combines TRBV6-5 with TRBJ1-1, with a possible D match to TRBD1 (6 bases). This CDR3 is built from 11 residues. The V end lost 6 bases, the J end lost 8 bases, and 10 bases lay between the germline ends. The germline gives CDR1 MNHEY, CDR2 SVGAGI. The CDR3 here is CASRSGTEAFF. CDR3 nucleotides: TGTGCCAGCAGATCCGGGACAGAAGCTTTCTTT.